One sample yielded the 28 T cell receptor beta chains listed below, sequenced in a study of cytomegalovirus exposure and HLA in healthy donors. Profiling relied on immunoSEQ multiplex PCR, and the TCRdb table lists in-frame clones only, not all of them. Seen here are about 110,000 clones, less than 90% observed once, and the top ten hold 1.8%. Material for sequencing was PBMCs. These receptors came from a woman aged 18-35 years in good health and CMV-seropositive.

This sequence joins TRBV5-5 and TRBJ2-7, with D tentatively TRBD1 (5 bases). Germline V gene lookup returns CDR1 SGHKS and CDR2 YYEKEE (reference sequence). The CDR3 is made up of 13 amino acids. Trimming cost V 4 bases and J 4 bases, with 12 bases left between them. The CDR3 spells CASSGAHGYEQYV. The CDR3 bases are TGTGCCAGCAGCGGGGCACACGGATACGAGCAGTACGTC.

This clone came up a few times. CDR3 in DNA: TGTGCCAGCAGCGACGGGGTGGATGAAAAACTGTTTTTT. It translates to CASSDGVDEKLFF. This chain connects TRBV5-4 to TRBJ1-4; D is unclear. Germline CDR1 SGHNT, CDR2 YYREEE (reference sequence). The V and J ends lost 4 bases and 6 bases respectively, with 10 bases between them. The CDR3 is 13 residues long.

The chain combines TRBV5-1 with TRBJ2-3; D is undetermined. Trimming left V 4 bases short and J 7 bases short, with 19 bases between. Looked up from germline, CDR1 is SGHRS and CDR2 is YFSETQ. The CDR3 loop spans 15 amino acids. The DNA of the CDR3 is TGCGCCAGCAGCCAATTGACTGGAACCCCCAATACGCAGTATTTT. This gives the protein CASSQLTGTPNTQYF.

The chain carries TRBV9 and TRBJ2-1; D remains ambiguous. V dropped 0 bases and J dropped 2 bases, with 6 bases sitting between them. The CDR3 spans 14 residues. The germline CDR1 and CDR2 sequences are SGDLS and YYNGEE. The CDR3 DNA is TGTGCCAGCAGCGTAGGAGTAGCCTACAATGAGCAGTTCTTC. Translated: CASSVGVAYNEQFF.

This chain uses TRBV19 with TRBJ2-3; no firm D call. Between the trimmed V and J ends, which lost 7 bases and 3 bases, there was a span of 14 bases. The CDR3 length is 14 residues. Germline CDR1 reads LNHDA; CDR2 reads SQIVND (reference sequence). As DNA, the CDR3 is TGTGCCAGTACCCGAGGCGGATGGACAGATACGCAGTATTTT. It codes for CASTRGGWTDTQYF.

The chain links TRBV11-2 to TRBJ2-1; tentative D call: TRBD1 (7 bases). V lost 0 bases and J lost 7, with 25 bases in between. The CDR3 spans 19 residues. Germline CDR1 SGHAT, CDR2 FQNNGV. The CDR3 DNA follows: TGTGCCAGCAGCTTAGATTTTTTGGCAGGGGGAGGACAGTGGAATGAGCAGTTCTTC. Translating it yields CASSLDFLAGGGQWNEQFF.

The V and J genes are TRBV28 and TRBJ1-6; TRBD1 matches 7 bases. CDR1 MDHEN and CDR2 SYDVKM come from the germline V gene. V lost 5 bases to trimming and J lost 5 bases; unmatched junction nucleotides: 6. The CDR3 length is 15 residues. CDR3 sequence reads: CASSLGTENNSPLHF. The CDR3 DNA is TGTGCCAGCAGTCTCGGGACAGAGAATAATTCACCCCTCCACTTT.

DNA for the CDR3: TGTGCCAGGTCGATCCAGGTTGGCTTTGATACGCAGTATTTT. It translates to CARSIQVGFDTQYF. The J gene is TRBJ2-3, the V gene TRBV6-5, with D unresolved. The CDR3 has 14 residues. Trimming took off 9 bases at V and 6 bases at J, with 19 bases between the two ends. The germline V gene encodes CDR1 MNHEY and CDR2 SVGAGI.

The chain links TRBV27 to TRBJ2-1; 12 nucleotides match TRBD2. Germline values: CDR1 MNHEY, CDR2 SMNVEV (reference sequence). V dropped 7 bases and J dropped 9; count of bases not matched to a gene: 10. This CDR3 spans 15 amino acids. The CDR3 loop reads CASTPGLAGGREQFF. CDR3 nucleotides: TGTGCCAGCACCCCTGGGCTAGCGGGGGGGCGTGAGCAGTTCTTC.

This clone appeared a single time. V usage is TRBV28 and J usage is TRBJ1-5; TRBD1 matches 7 bases. The junction had 15 bases not matched to a gene; V was cut back by 5 bases and J by 11 bases. This CDR3 comprises 15 residues. The V gene's germline CDR1 is MDHEN and CDR2 SYDVKM. CDR3 coding DNA: TGTGCCAGCAGTCTACAAATACCTTCACAGGGGTCCCAGCATTTT. Translation: CASSLQIPSQGSQHF.

This rearrangement joins TRBV7-2 to TRBJ2-3, with TRBD2 matching over 15 bases. Germline V gene lookup returns CDR1 SGHTA and CDR2 FQGNSA. J gave up 1 base and V 5 bases, and 7 bases lay outside the gene matches. The length of the CDR3 is 18 residues. As DNA, the CDR3 is TGTGCCAGCAGCGTTCGCGGGACTAGCGGGGGGCGCACAGATACGCAGTATTTT. Its protein is CASSVRGTSGGRTDTQYF.

The chain carries TRBV21-1 and TRBJ2-1; no check of the table's D call, TRBD1, against the DNA was made. TRBV21-1 is tagged as a pseudogene. The CDR3 extends over 16 amino acids. The CDR3 nucleotides are TGTGCCAGCAAGAGGACAGGGGGCAGGGAGAACAATGAGCAGTTCTTC. It encodes CASKRTGGRENNEQFF.

The rearrangement joins TRBV27 to TRBJ2-5; tentatively, D is TRBD1 (5 bases). Germline CDR1 and CDR2: MNHEY and SMNVEV (reference sequence). Trimming took off 0 bases at V and 1 base at J, with 12 bases between the two ends. The CDR3 extends over 16 amino acids. CDR3 sequence: CASSLSGIGAQETQYF. The CDR3 DNA reads as TGTGCCAGCAGTTTATCGGGGATTGGGGCCCAAGAGACCCAGTACTTC.

The sample holds one count of this clone. This chain joins TRBV4-1 and TRBJ1-5; TRBD1 aligns across 7 bases. V shed 4 bases, J shed 4 bases, and the junction held 10 bases outside the gene matches. This CDR3 comprises 16 residues. CDR1 MGHRA and CDR2 YSYEKL come from the germline V gene. CDR3 bases: TGCGCCAGCAGCCGAATCACAGGGGCCAGGAATCAGCCCCAGCATTTT. Amino acids: CASSRITGARNQPQHF.

The chain links TRBV12-5 to TRBJ2-7, with a weak D call TRBD1 (6 bases). Trimming took 4 bases from V and 1 from J, leaving 20 bases between them. The V gene's germline CDR1 is LGHNT and CDR2 FRNRAP. CDR3 size: 17 residues. The CDR3 sequence is CASGSTTPGQRSYEQYF. For the CDR3, the DNA is TGTGCTAGTGGTTCCACCACCCCCGGACAGAGATCCTACGAGCAGTACTTC.

CDR3 in amino acids: CASSPSRTAGYNEQFF. The CDR3 DNA reads TGTGCCAGCAGTCCCTCCCGGACAGCGGGGTACAATGAGCAGTTCTTC. This rearrangement joins TRBV28 to TRBJ2-1; tentative D call: TRBD2 (7 bases). V gave up 5 bases and J gave up 4 bases, with 18 bases separating them. This CDR3 has 16 amino acids. Germline lookup yields CDR1 MDHEN and CDR2 SYDVKM.

V usage is TRBV7-9 and J usage is TRBJ2-3, with D hard to call. V was pared by 0 bases and J by 3 bases, with 7 bases between. Germline assignment: CDR1 SEHNR and CDR2 FQNEAQ (reference sequence). The CDR3 runs 14 residues. The CDR3 region has the DNA TGTGCCAGCAGCTTAGCTGCTAGTACAGATACGCAGTATTTT. The encoded protein is CASSLAASTDTQYF.

This clone was seen once. The chain combines TRBV27 with TRBJ1-1; D is possibly TRBD1 (5 bases). Germline CDR1 is MNHEY and CDR2 is SMNVEV (reference sequence). The CDR3 runs to 14 residues. V lost 1 base and J lost 3, with 9 bases in between. CDR3 DNA sequence: TGTGCCAGCAGTTTATGGGGGGAGGACACTGAAGCTTTCTTT. It specifies CASSLWGEDTEAFF.

The chain joins TRBV29-1 to TRBJ2-3, with D hard to call. Germline assignment: CDR1 SQVTM and CDR2 ANQGSEA. The germline V and J ends were trimmed by 7 bases and 6 bases, with 20 bases remaining between them. The CDR3 is 14 residues long. In DNA, the CDR3 is TGCAGCGCCCCCTACCCCACCAATCATGATACGCAGTATTTT. Amino acids: CSAPYPTNHDTQYF.

The rearrangement links TRBV15 to TRBJ2-3; no clear D gene. The V gene's germline CDR1 is LNHNV and CDR2 YYDKDF (reference sequence). Trimming shortened V by 0 bases and J by 0 bases, and 7 bases separated the two germline ends. The CDR3 sequence is 15 residues long. The CDR3 region is CATSRDRQSTDTQYF. The CDR3 region has the DNA TGTGCCACCAGCAGAGACAGACAAAGCACAGATACGCAGTATTTT.

J is TRBJ2-3 and V is TRBV7-2; TRBD2 agrees at 10 bases. The CDR3 runs to 16 residues. After removal of 5 bases from V and 0 bases from J, the junction contained 5 bases not matched to a gene. CDR1 is SGHTA, CDR2 FQGNSA, per germline. The CDR3 DNA sequence: TGTGCCAGCAGCCCACTAGCGGGGTCTAGCACAGATACGCAGTATTTT. Encoded protein: CASSPLAGSSTDTQYF.

This chain joins TRBV19 and TRBJ1-5; D is unclear. Trimming pared 3 bases from V and 3 bases from J, leaving 9 bases between. Germline CDR1 and CDR2: LNHDA and SQIVND (reference sequence). CDR3 length: 14 residues. CDR3: CASSIWADNQPQHF. As DNA, the CDR3 is TGTGCCAGTAGTATCTGGGCCGACAATCAGCCCCAGCATTTT.

The V and J genes are TRBV19 and TRBJ2-2; 7 bases match TRBD1. The length of the CDR3 is 15 residues. Trimming took 5 bases from V and 6 from J; bases not matched to a gene: 9. Looked up from germline, CDR1 is LNHDA and CDR2 is SQIVND (reference sequence). CDR3 sequence reads: CASSFGTVAPGELFF. In DNA, the CDR3 is TGTGCCAGTAGTTTTGGGACAGTTGCCCCCGGGGAGCTGTTTTTT.

The chain carries TRBV6-1 and TRBJ1-2; no clear D gene. Trimming took 4 bases from V and 5 from J, leaving 14 bases between them. CDR3 size: 14 residues. In germline, CDR1 is MNHNS, CDR2 SASEGT. The CDR3 DNA sequence: TGTGCCAGCAGTGGTGGTCCGCGGGCATATGGCTACACCTTC. Protein sequence: CASSGGPRAYGYTF.

The gene calls are TRBV28 and TRBJ2-7; the match to TRBD1 covers 7 bases. The CDR3 extends over 15 amino acids. Germline-derived CDR1 and CDR2 are MDHEN and SYDVKM. The V gene end was trimmed by 5 bases and the J gene end by 2 bases; junction bases not matched to a gene: 9. The CDR3 loop reads CASSLTGTAAYEQYF. As DNA, the CDR3 is TGTGCCAGCAGTCTAACCGGGACAGCCGCCTACGAGCAGTACTTC. Full variable domain (missing parts from reference TRBV28 and TRBJ2-7): DVKVTQSSRYLVKRTGEKVFLECVQDMDHENMFWYRQDPGLGLRLIYFSYDVKMKEKGDIPEGYSVSREKKERFSLILESASTNQTSMYLCASSLTGTAAYEQYFGPGTRLTVT.

V gene TRBV9 combines with J gene TRBJ2-1; TRBD2 matches at 9 bases. J lost 4 bases, V lost 0 bases, and 5 bases had no gene match. Germline CDR1 reads SGDLS; CDR2 reads YYNGEE. The CDR3 has 16 amino acids. CDR3: CASSVDSGGGYNEQFF. CDR3 nucleotides: TGTGCCAGCAGCGTAGATAGCGGGGGTGGTTACAATGAGCAGTTCTTC.

This chain uses TRBV7-8 with TRBJ2-3, with 14 bases fitting TRBD2. Trimming cost V 7 bases and J 0 bases; bases outside gene matches: 15. CDR1 and CDR2 (germline): SGHVS, FQNEAQ. The CDR3 has 20 residues. CDR3 protein: CASKPRVRLAGGMSTDTQYF. The DNA for the CDR3 is TGTGCCAGCAAACCCCGGGTCCGACTAGCGGGGGGGATGAGCACAGATACGCAGTATTTT.

The chain links TRBV20-1 to TRBJ2-5; D is ambiguous. Trimming left V 2 bases short and J 4 bases short, with 5 bases between. This CDR3 has 11 amino acids. Germline V gene sequence: CDR1 DFQATT, CDR2 SNEGSKA (reference sequence). The CDR3 loop is CSARLLETQYF. The CDR3 DNA reads as TGCAGTGCTAGACTCCTAGAGACCCAGTACTTC.